There are many counts of the clone carrying this TCR beta chain. This entry belongs to a study of molecular identifiers for immune sequencing clone quantification. Germline CDR1 is MNHEY and CDR2 is SVGAGI. The CDR3 covers 15 residues. The ends lost 0 bases at V and 4 bases at J; junction bases unmatched: 5. TCRdb called the PCR reads again in MiXCR, with one record for every CDR3 protein. The sample has 88,000 or so distinct CDR3 sequences; 21% are singletons. Sample: naive CD8+ T cells from blood, with Jurkat cell RNA spiked in. The subset was: FACS-sorted CD8+CD4-CCR7+CD45RA+ naive T cells. The chain recombines TRBV6-5 with TRBJ2-7; TRBD2 agrees at 8 bases. This receptor was taken from a human donor in good health. Some libraries in this study had Jurkat cell RNA spiked in. The CDR3 is CASSYSAGGQYEQYF. The CDR3 nucleotides read TGTGCCAGCAGTTACTCTGCGGGAGGTCAGTACGAGCAGTACTTC.